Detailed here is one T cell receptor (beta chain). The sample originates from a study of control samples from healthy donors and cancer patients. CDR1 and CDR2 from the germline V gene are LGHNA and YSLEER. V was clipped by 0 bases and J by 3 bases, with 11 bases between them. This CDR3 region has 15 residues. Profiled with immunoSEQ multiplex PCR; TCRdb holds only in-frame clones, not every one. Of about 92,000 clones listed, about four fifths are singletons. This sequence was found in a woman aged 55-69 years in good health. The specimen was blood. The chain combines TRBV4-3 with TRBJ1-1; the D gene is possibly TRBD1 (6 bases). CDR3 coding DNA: TGCGCCAGCAGCCAAGATCAGGGGAGGGACACTGAAGCTTTCTTT. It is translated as CASSQDQGRDTEAFF.